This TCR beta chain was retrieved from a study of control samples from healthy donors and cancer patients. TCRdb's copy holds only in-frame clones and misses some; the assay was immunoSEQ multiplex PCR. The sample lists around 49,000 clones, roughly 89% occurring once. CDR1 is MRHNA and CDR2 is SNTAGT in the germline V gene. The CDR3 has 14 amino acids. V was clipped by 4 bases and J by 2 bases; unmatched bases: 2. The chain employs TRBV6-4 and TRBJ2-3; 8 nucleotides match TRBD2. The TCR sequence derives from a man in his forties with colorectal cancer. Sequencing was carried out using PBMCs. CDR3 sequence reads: CASSALADTDTQYF. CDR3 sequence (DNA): TGTGCCAGCAGTGCACTAGCGGACACAGATACGCAGTATTTT.